Detailed here is one T cell receptor (beta chain). The antigen is undetermined. The primer mix had 60 Vbeta and 13 Jbeta primers. Sequenced by immunoSEQ multiplex PCR; TCRdb stores in-frame clones only, minus some. This sample has about 200,000 clones; approximately 85% occur once, and the top ten carry 2.7%. This CDR3 is 15 amino acids long. Germline CDR1 SNHLY, CDR2 FYNNEI. V was cut by 3 bases and J by 2 bases, with 13 bases left in between. These data come from a study of cytomegalovirus exposure and HLA in healthy donors. Findings and caveats of the study: A later analysis linked a missense variant in DCLRE1C to the trimming of TCR beta V and J genes.

Sequencing was performed on PBMCs. The receptor was derived from a woman aged 40 to 50 in good health and CMV-seronegative. The chain joins TRBV2 to TRBJ1-1; the D gene is possibly TRBD1 (5 bases). In DNA form, the CDR3 reads TGTGCCAGCAGTGATGTAGGACACACTAACACTGAAGCTTTCTTT. Its translation is CASSDVGHTNTEAFF.